This T cell receptor beta chain is from a study of T-cell reconstitution after alpha-beta-depleted transplantation in children. Preparing the TCRbeta library involved the use of unique molecular identifiers. MiXCR, run by TCRdb on the PCR reads, gives a single entry per CDR3 protein. The data show 150,000 to 200,000 distinct CDR3 sequences, roughly 15% seen once. V dropped 5 bases and J dropped 4 bases, with 14 bases sitting between them. The CDR3 extends over 14 amino acids. The TCR was taken from a human donor who donated a stem cell graft to a child with acute lymphoblastic leukemia. Sequencing used PBMCs from the stem cell graft donor, obtained from the stem cell graft. The rearrangement joins TRBV12-3 or TRBV12-4 to TRBJ1-2; weak D call: TRBD1 (6 bases). The CDR3 DNA is TGTGCCAGCAGTACCGCAGGGGTGGGCTATGGCTACACCTTC. Translation gives CASSTAGVGYGYTF.